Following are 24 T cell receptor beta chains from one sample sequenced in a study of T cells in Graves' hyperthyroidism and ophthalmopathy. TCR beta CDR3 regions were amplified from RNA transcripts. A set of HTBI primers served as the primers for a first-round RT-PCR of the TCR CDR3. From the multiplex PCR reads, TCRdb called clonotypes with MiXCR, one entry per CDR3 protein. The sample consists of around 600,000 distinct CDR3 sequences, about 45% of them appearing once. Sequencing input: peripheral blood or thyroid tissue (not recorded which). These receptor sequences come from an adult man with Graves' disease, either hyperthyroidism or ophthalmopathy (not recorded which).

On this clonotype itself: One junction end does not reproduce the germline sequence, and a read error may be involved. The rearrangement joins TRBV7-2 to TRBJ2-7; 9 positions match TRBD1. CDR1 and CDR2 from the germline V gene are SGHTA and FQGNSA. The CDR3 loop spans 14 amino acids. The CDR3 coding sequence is TGTGCCAGCAGCAGCCGGGACAGGGCCTACGGGCAGTACTTC. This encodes CASSSRDRAYGQYF.

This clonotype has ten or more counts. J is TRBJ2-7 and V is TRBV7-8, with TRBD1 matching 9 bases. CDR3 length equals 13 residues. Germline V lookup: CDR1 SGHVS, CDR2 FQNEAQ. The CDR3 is CATRGQGSYEQYF. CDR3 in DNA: TGTGCTACCCGGGGACAGGGATCCTACGAGCAGTACTTC.

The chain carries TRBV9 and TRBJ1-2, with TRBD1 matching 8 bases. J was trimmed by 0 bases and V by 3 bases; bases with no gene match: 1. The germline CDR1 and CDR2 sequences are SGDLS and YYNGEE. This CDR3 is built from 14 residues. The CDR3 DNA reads TGTGCCAGCAGCGAGACAGGGGCTAACTATGGCTACACCTTC. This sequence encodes CASSETGANYGYTF. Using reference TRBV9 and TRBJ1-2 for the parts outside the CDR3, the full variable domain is DSGVTQTPKHLITATGQRVTLRCSPRSGDLSVYWYQQSLDQGLQFLIQYYNGEERAKGNILERFSAQQFPDLHSELNLSSLELGDSALYFCASSETGANYGYTFGSGTRLTVV.

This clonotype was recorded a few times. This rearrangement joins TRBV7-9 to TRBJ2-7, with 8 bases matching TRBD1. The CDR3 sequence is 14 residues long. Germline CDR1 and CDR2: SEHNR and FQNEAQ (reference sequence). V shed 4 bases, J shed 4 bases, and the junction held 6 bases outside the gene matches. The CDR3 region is CASSSDRAGYEQYF. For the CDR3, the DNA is TGTGCCAGCAGCTCGGACAGGGCAGGTTACGAGCAGTACTTC.

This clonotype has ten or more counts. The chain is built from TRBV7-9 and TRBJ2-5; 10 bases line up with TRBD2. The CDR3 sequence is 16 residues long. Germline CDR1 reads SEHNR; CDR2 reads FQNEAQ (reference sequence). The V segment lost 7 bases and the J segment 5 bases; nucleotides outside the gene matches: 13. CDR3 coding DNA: TGTGCCAGCACCAAAGCGGGAGGGCCGATTGGGGAGACCCAGTACTTC. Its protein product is CASTKAGGPIGETQYF.

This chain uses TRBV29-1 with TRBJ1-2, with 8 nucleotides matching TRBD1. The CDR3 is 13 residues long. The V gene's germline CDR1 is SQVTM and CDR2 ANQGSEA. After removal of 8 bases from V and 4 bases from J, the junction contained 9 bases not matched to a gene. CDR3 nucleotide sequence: TGCAGCTTGGGTGGGACAGGCATCTATGGCTACACCTTC. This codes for CSLGGTGIYGYTF.

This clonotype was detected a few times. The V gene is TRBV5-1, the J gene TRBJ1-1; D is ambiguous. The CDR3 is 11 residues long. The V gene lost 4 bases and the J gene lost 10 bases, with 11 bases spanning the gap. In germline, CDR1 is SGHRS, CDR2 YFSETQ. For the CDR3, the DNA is TGCGCCAGCAGCAGACAAGATGGAGCTTTCTTT. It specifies CASSRQDGAFF.

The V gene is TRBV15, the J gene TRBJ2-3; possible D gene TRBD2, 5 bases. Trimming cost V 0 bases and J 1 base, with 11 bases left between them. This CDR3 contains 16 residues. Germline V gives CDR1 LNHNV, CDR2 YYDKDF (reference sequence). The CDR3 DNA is TGTGCCACCAGCAGAGAACGGGGAGAGGGCACAGATACGCAGTATTTT. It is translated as CATSRERGEGTDTQYF. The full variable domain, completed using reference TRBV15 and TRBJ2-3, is DAMVIQNPRYQVTQFGKPVTLSCSQTLNHNVMYWYQQKSSQAPKLLFHYYDKDFNNEADTPDNFQSRRPNTSFCFLDIRSPGLGDTAMYLCATSRERGEGTDTQYFGPGTRLTVL.

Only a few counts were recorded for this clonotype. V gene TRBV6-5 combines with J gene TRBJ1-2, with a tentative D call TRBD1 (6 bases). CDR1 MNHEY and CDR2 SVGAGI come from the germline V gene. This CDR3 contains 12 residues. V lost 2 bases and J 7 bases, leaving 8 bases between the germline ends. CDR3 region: CASSYNRVGYTF. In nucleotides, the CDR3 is TGTGCCAGCAGTTACAACAGGGTTGGCTACACCTTC.

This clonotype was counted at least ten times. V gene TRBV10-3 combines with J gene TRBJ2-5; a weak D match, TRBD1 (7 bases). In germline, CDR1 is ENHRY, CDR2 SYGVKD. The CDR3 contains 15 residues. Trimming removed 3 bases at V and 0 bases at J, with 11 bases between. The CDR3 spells CAISDGGTDQETQYF. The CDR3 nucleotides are TGTGCCATCAGTGACGGCGGGACAGACCAAGAGACCCAGTACTTC.

CDR3 region: CASSPRTGASYNSPLHF. The CDR3 nucleotides are TGTGCCAGCAGCCCACGGACAGGGGCGTCCTATAATTCACCCCTCCACTTT. The chain is built from TRBV7-8 and TRBJ1-6; 9 positions match TRBD1. Germline loops: CDR1 SGHVS, CDR2 FQNEAQ. This CDR3 is 17 amino acids long. V trimming: 5 bases; J trimming: 1 base; junction bases outside the gene matches: 6.

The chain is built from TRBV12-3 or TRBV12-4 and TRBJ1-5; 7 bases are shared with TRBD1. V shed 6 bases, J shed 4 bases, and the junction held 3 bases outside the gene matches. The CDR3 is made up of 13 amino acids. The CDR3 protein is CASSTGANQPQHF. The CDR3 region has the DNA TGTGCCAGCAGCACAGGGGCGAATCAGCCCCAGCATTTT.

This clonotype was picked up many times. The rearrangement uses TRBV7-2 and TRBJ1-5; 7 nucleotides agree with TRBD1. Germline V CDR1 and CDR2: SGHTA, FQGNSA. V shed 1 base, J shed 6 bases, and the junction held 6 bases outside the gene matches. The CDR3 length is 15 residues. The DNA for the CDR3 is TGTGCCAGCAGCTTAGGCCCCAGGGGGAGTCAGCCCCAGCATTTT. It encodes CASSLGPRGSQPQHF.

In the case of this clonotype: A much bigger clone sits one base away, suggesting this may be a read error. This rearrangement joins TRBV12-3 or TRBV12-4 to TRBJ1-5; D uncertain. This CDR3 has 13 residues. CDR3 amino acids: CANSSSGNQPQHF. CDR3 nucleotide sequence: TGTGCCAACAGTTCGTCGGGCAATCAGCCCCAGCATTTT.

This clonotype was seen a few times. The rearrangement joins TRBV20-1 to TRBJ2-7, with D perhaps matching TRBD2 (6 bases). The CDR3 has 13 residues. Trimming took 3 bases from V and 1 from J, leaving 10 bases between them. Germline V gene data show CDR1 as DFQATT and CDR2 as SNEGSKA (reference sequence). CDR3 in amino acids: CSARRDFSYEQYF. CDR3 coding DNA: TGCAGTGCTAGGAGGGACTTTTCCTACGAGCAGTACTTC.

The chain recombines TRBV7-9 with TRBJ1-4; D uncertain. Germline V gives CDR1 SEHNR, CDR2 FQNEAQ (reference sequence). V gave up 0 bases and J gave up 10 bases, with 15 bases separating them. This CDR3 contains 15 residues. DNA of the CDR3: TGTGCCAGCAGCTTAGCCTGGGAGGAGGCTGGAAAACTGTTTTTT. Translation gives CASSLAWEEAGKLFF. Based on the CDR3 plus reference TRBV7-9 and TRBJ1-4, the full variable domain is DTGVSQNPRHKITKRGQNVTFRCDPISEHNRLYWYRQTLGQGPEFLTYFQNEAQLEKSRLLSDRFSAERPKGSFSTLEIQRTEQGDSAMYLCASSLAWEEAGKLFFGSGTQLSVL.

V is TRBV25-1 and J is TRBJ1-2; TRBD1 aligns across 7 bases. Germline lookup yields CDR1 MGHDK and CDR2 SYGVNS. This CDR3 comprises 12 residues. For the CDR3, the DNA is TGTGCTACACCCAAGACAGGGTCGGGCTACACCTTC. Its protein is CATPKTGSGYTF.

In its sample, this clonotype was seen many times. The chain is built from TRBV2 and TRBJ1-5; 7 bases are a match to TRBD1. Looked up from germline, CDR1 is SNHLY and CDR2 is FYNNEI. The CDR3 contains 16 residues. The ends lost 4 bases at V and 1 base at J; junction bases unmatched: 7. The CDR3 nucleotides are TGTGCCAGCAGTGGCCCAGACAGGGTCAGCAATCAGCCCCAGCATTTT. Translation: CASSGPDRVSNQPQHF. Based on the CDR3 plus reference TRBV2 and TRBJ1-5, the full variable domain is EPEVTQTPSHQVTQMGQEVILRCVPISNHLYFYWYRQILGQKVEFLVSFYNNEISEKSEIFDDQFSVERPDGSNFTLKIRSTKLEDSAMYFCASSGPDRVSNQPQHFGDGTRLSIL.

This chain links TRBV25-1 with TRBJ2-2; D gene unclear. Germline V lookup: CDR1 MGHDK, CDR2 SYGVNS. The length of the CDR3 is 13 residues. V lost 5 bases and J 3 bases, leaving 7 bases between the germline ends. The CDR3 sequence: CASSRRDTGELFF. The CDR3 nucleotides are TGTGCCAGCAGTCGAAGGGACACCGGGGAGCTGTTTTTT. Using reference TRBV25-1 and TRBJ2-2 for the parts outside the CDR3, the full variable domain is EADIYQTPRYLVIGTGKKITLECSQTMGHDKMYWYQQDPGMELHLIHYSYGVNSTEKGDLSSESTVSRIRTEHFPLTLESARPSHTSQYLCASSRRDTGELFFGEGSRLTVL.

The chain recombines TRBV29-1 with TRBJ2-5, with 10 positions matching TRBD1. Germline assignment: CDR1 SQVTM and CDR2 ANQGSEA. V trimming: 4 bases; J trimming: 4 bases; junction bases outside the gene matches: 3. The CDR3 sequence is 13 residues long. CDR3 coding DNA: TGCAGCGTTGGGACAGGGGGAGGAGAGACCCAGTACTTC. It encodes CSVGTGGGETQYF.

CDR3 in amino acids: CASSLGADGNTIYF. The DNA for the CDR3 is TGTGCCAGCAGCTTAGGGGCGGACGGAAACACCATATATTTT. J is TRBJ1-3 and V is TRBV7-2; D is uncertain. This CDR3 region has 14 residues. Trimming stripped 1 base from V and 4 bases from J, with 8 bases between. The germline V gene has CDR1 SGHTA and CDR2 FQGNSA.

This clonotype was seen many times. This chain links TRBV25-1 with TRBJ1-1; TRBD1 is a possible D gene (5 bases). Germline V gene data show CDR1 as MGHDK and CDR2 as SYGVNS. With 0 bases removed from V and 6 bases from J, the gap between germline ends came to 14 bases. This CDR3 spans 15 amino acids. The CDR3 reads CASSEYGTRPAEAFF. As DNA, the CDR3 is TGTGCCAGCAGTGAATACGGGACGAGGCCCGCTGAAGCTTTCTTT.

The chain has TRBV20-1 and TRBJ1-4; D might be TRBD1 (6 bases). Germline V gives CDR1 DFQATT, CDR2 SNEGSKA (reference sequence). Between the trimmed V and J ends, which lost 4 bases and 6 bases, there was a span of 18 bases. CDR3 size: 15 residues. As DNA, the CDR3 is TGCAGTGCTACTACAGGGAAGGTACCAGATGAAAAACTGTTTTTT. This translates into CSATTGKVPDEKLFF.

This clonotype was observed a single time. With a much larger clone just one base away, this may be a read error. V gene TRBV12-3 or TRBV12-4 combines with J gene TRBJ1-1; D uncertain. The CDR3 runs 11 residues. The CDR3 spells CAARSNTQAFF. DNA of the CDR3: TGTGCCGCTCGGTCGAACACTCAAGCTTTCTTT.